This is a list of T cell receptor beta chains from one sample in a study of T cells after yellow fever vaccination. One entry per CDR3 protein, called by TCRdb with MiXCR from the 5' RACE reads. In the table there are approximately 600,000 distinct CDR3 sequences, more than 9% of which are singletons. The sequenced sample was PBMCs, obtained on the day of the yellow fever booster vaccination. The receptors were gathered from a man aged 25 to 40 who received the YFV17D yellow fever vaccine. CDR3s include the opening cysteine and the closing phenylalanine or tryptophan. D genes are given only for firm matches. Part of the rows lack a size; the others show once, few, many or a class for expanded clones.

j_call: TRBJ2-1; v_call: TRBV4-3; d_call: TRBD1; clone_size: NA; cdr3_nt: TGCGCCAGCAGCCAAGATTGGTTCGGGACAGGGGTTGACAATGAGCAGTTCTTC; cdr3_aa: CASSQDWFGTGVDNEQFF
j_call: TRBJ2-7; v_call: TRBV20-1; d_call: NA; clone_size: few; cdr3_nt: TGCAGTGCTAGAGATCTCTACGAGCAGTACTTC; cdr3_aa: CSARDLYEQYF
j_call: TRBJ2-7; v_call: TRBV7-2; d_call: NA; clone_size: NA; cdr3_nt: TGTGCCAGCAGCCAAGGGGGGGGGATCTACGAGCAGTACTTC; cdr3_aa: CASSQGGGIYEQYF
j_call: TRBJ2-1; v_call: TRBV10-3; d_call: TRBD1; clone_size: few; cdr3_nt: TGTGCCATCAGTGACCGGAAGGGGGCCTCTTGGATTGATGAGCAGTTCTTC; cdr3_aa: CAISDRKGASWIDEQFF
j_call: TRBJ2-2; v_call: TRBV11-2; d_call: NA; clone_size: few; cdr3_nt: TGTGCCAGCACCCCGTCCGGGGGGGAGCTGTTTTTT; cdr3_aa: CASTPSGGELFF
j_call: TRBJ2-1; v_call: TRBV27; d_call: TRBD1; clone_size: NA; cdr3_nt: TGTGCCAGCACTAGACAGGGTCTGAATGAGCAGTTCTTC; cdr3_aa: CASTRQGLNEQFF
j_call: TRBJ2-7; v_call: TRBV5-1; d_call: NA; clone_size: NA; cdr3_nt: TGCGCCAGCAGCCCTCACCTTCAACTAGAATCCTACGAGCAGTACTTC; cdr3_aa: CASSPHLQLESYEQYF
j_call: TRBJ1-1; v_call: TRBV3-1; d_call: NA; clone_size: few; cdr3_nt: TGTGCCAGCAGCCAAGAGGCACGCTCAGTGGACACTGAAGCTTTCTTT; cdr3_aa: CASSQEARSVDTEAFF
j_call: TRBJ2-5; v_call: TRBV2; d_call: NA; clone_size: many; cdr3_nt: TGTGCCACCTCCGGTCTAGCAGGAAGGGAGACCCAGTACTTC; cdr3_aa: CATSGLAGRETQYF
j_call: TRBJ2-3; v_call: TRBV5-6; d_call: NA; clone_size: many; cdr3_nt: TGTGCCAGCAGCTTGGGGAGCCCCACAGATACGCAGTATTTT; cdr3_aa: CASSLGSPTDTQYF
j_call: TRBJ1-6; v_call: TRBV20-1; d_call: NA; clone_size: few; cdr3_nt: TGCAGTGGACGAGGGGGGGGAGCCGGGAATTCACCCCTCCACTTT; cdr3_aa: CSGRGGGAGNSPLHF
j_call: TRBJ1-1; v_call: TRBV30; d_call: NA; clone_size: NA; cdr3_nt: TGTGCCTGGAGTCGGGATGAAGCTTTCTTT; cdr3_aa: CAWSRDEAFF
j_call: TRBJ1-5; v_call: TRBV5-4; d_call: NA; clone_size: few; cdr3_nt: TGTGCCAGCAGCTTGGGAGGGATTAATCAGCCCCAGCATTTT; cdr3_aa: CASSLGGINQPQHF
j_call: TRBJ2-7; v_call: TRBV27; d_call: TRBD1; clone_size: few; cdr3_nt: TGTGCCAGCAGTTCGCCCGACAGGGCCTACGAGCAGTACTTC; cdr3_aa: CASSSPDRAYEQYF
j_call: TRBJ2-3; v_call: TRBV28; d_call: TRBD2; clone_size: few; cdr3_nt: TGTGCCAGCAGTTCAGGATCACTAGCGGGAGGAACAGATACGCAGTATTTT; cdr3_aa: CASSSGSLAGGTDTQYF
j_call: TRBJ2-5; v_call: TRBV23-1; d_call: NA; clone_size: few; cdr3_nt: TGCGCCAGCAGTCAATCTTGCGGGCAAGAGACCCAGTACTTC; cdr3_aa: CASSQSCGQETQYF
j_call: TRBJ2-1; v_call: TRBV29-1; d_call: TRBD2; clone_size: few; cdr3_nt: TGCAGCGTCGTGCGTAGCGGGAGTTACAATGAGCAGTTCTTC; cdr3_aa: CSVVRSGSYNEQFF
j_call: TRBJ2-3; v_call: TRBV27; d_call: NA; clone_size: many; cdr3_nt: TGTGCCAGCGGGAGTTGGGAATCAGATACGCAGTATTTT; cdr3_aa: CASGSWESDTQYF